This is a list of T cell receptor beta chains from one sample in a study of somatic mutations in cytotoxic T cells in rheumatoid arthritis. The table came from immunoSEQ multiplex PCR; TCRdb's copy has only in-frame clones and leaves some out. The sample includes just under 7,500 clones, around 87% of them seen just once. Sequenced sample: CD8+ T cells sorted from blood. The receptors shown here come from a man aged 35 to 55 with rheumatoid arthritis. CDR3s include the opening cysteine and the closing phenylalanine or tryptophan. Each record gives: J gene, V gene, CDR3 protein.

>TRBJ1-2|TRBV28
CASSLVGTGSYGYTF
>TRBJ2-2|TRBV15
CATSSSLGTDDTGELFF
>TRBJ2-5|TRBV18
CASSLVGQGAKETQYF
>TRBJ2-1|TRBV5-1
CASISGTSNEQFF
>TRBJ2-7|TRBV6-5
CASSYSGQSSSYEQYF
>TRBJ2-7|TRBV5-1
CASSPDSYEQYF
>TRBJ2-7|TRBV6-5
CASSLRTSGYEQYF
>TRBJ1-1|TRBV29-1
CSVVGLEAFF
>TRBJ1-1|TRBV6-5
CASSYTGMSTEAFF
>TRBJ2-1|TRBV27
CASSLTRYSYNEQFF
>TRBJ2-6|TRBV7-8
CASSSRTGTSGANVLTF
>TRBJ1-2|TRBV10-3
CAISESGKGALGYTF
>TRBJ1-2|TRBV6-4
CASSEKEGAGYTF
>TRBJ2-7|TRBV6-1
CASSPGTGKYEQYF
>TRBJ2-3|TRBV5-1
CASTGEHGHLDTQYF
>TRBJ2-2|TRBV5-1
CASSLAGNEVAGELFF
>TRBJ2-5|TRBV6-1
CASSGLAGAQETQYF
>TRBJ2-6|TRBV27
CASSPSTGESGANVLTF
>TRBJ2-3|TRBV7-9
CASSSTLYTYTDTQYF
>TRBJ1-5|TRBV14
CASSLRGNQPQHF
>TRBJ2-1|TRBV19
CASSMSTGNEQFF
>TRBJ2-2|TRBV28
CASSFIAGENNTGELFF
>TRBJ2-1|TRBV7-6
CASSLAPGGTYNEQFF
>TRBJ2-7|TRBV15
CATSRAPRTSGGPEQYF
>TRBJ2-7|TRBV11-2
CASSLESSGGAGYEQYF
>TRBJ1-6|TRBV28
CASSLGRYNSPLHF
>TRBJ2-1|TRBV27
CASSYSTQGNEQFF
>TRBJ1-3|TRBV13
CASSYGQGAMANTIYF
>TRBJ2-1|TRBV5-1
CASSGTSGGDNEQFF